This TCR beta chain was sequenced during a study of breast tumors, draining lymph nodes, adjacent tissues. Overall study findings and caveats: Compared with basal-like, luminal-like tumors shared significantly more repertoire with nontumor tissue. Tumor repertoires ranked between lymph nodes and nontumor tissue in diversity, with V and J gene preferences. Findings are consistent with lymph node origin and intratumoral expansion of most tumor T cells.

TCRdb processed the multiplex PCR reads anew with MiXCR; each CDR3 protein has one entry. In the table there are fewer than 200,000 distinct CDR3 sequences, approximately 33% of which are singletons. The CDR3 sequence is 12 residues long. CDR1 LNHDA and CDR2 SQIVND come from the germline V gene (reference sequence). With 11 bases removed from V and 7 bases from J, the gap between germline ends came to 15 bases. Axillary draining lymph nodes of breast cancer patients supplied the node samples. Concerning this clonotype itself: The antigen is unknown.

The rearrangement joins TRBV19 to TRBJ2-1; D uncertain. The TCR originated in a female donor with breast cancer. Some clones in this sample may be carry-over from other donors' samples. The sequencing sample was made of axillary lymph node tissue. The CDR3 nucleotides read TGTGCCGCCCTCTTGGGTGGTAATGAGCAGTTCTTC. This codes for CAALLGGNEQFF. The variable domain in full, completed from reference TRBV19 and TRBJ2-1, reads DGGITQSPKYLFRKEGQNVTLSCEQNLNHDAMYWYRQDPGQGLRLIYYSQIVNDFQKGDIAEGYSVSREKKESFPLTVTSAQKNPTAFYLCAALLGGNEQFFGPGTRLTVL.